These 9 T cell receptor beta chains share one sample of origin, sequenced in a study of CD8+ T cells in alopecia areata. In each case, RNA was isolated and then reverse transcribed into cDNA as the sequencing template. The repertoire was sequenced with immunoSEQ multiplex PCR; TCRdb's copy has only in-frame clones and lacks some. Found here are 90,000 to 100,000 clones, approximately 42% of them singletons; the top ten hold approximately 1.5%. The material sequenced was CD4+ T cells sorted from blood. Every receptor here comes from a human donor with alopecia areata.

This clone was picked up a small number of times. The chain links TRBV30 to TRBJ2-2; TRBD1 matches at 10 bases. CDR1 and CDR2 from the germline V gene are GTSNPN and SVGIG (reference sequence). Trimming at V came to 0 bases and at J to 3 bases, leaving 1 base not matched to a gene. The CDR3 sequence is 15 residues long. The CDR3 sequence is CAWSVGQGYTGELFF. The CDR3 DNA reads TGTGCCTGGAGTGTGGGACAGGGGTACACCGGGGAGCTGTTTTTT.

This clone was seen only a few times. The V call is TRBV7-2, the J call TRBJ2-2; no reliable D call. CDR1 is SGHTA, CDR2 FQGNSA, per germline. V was shortened by 1 base and J by 6 bases, with 18 bases between the two germline ends. CDR3 length: 17 amino acids. The CDR3 region has the DNA TGTGCCAGCAGCTTAGTACGAGATATTTGGAGTGCCGGGGAGCTGTTTTTT. Translation gives CASSLVRDIWSAGELFF.

Comments on this clone: Its ends do not fully match the called genes, so a read error is possible. The CDR3 DNA follows: TGTGCCTGGGCAAGGGGGCGGCACTCTGGGGCCAACGTCCTGACCTTC. Its protein is CAWARGRHSGANVLTF. The chain recombines TRBV30 with TRBJ2-6, with 7 bases identical to TRBD1. Germline assignment: CDR1 GTSNPN and CDR2 SVGIG (reference sequence). The CDR3 contains 16 residues.

J is TRBJ1-2 and V is TRBV11-2; D is perhaps TRBD1 (6 bases). The germline V gene has CDR1 SGHAT and CDR2 FQNNGV. This CDR3 comprises 15 residues. The V gene lost 6 bases and the J gene lost 6 bases, with 20 bases spanning the gap. The CDR3 coding sequence is TGTGCCAGCAGGGAAATAAGGACAGCCAGGGATGGCTACACCTTC. Amino acids: CASREIRTARDGYTF.

This sequence joins TRBV14 and TRBJ2-3; D may be TRBD1 (7 bases). This CDR3 has 14 amino acids. V was cut by 5 bases and J by 5 bases, with 14 bases left in between. Germline V CDR1 and CDR2: SGHDN, FVKESK. Here the CDR3 DNA reads TGTGCCAGCAGCATCAGGGGGGTACAAGATACGCAGTATTTT. Translated: CASSIRGVQDTQYF.

This clone was detected a few times. The CDR3 spells CASSQDASNIQYF. The CDR3, as DNA: TGCGCCAGCAGCCAAGATGCCTCAAACATTCAGTACTTC. The rearrangement joins TRBV4-1 to TRBJ2-4; D is unresolved. This CDR3 has 13 amino acids. The V gene's germline CDR1 is MGHRA and CDR2 YSYEKL. The germline V and J ends were trimmed by 0 bases and 6 bases, with 6 bases remaining between them.

The V gene is TRBV6-5, the J gene TRBJ2-6; no firm D call. With 4 bases removed from V and 0 bases from J, the gap between germline ends came to 4 bases. The CDR3 runs 14 residues. Per the germline V gene, CDR1 is MNHEY and CDR2 is SVGAGI. CDR3 loop: CASSFNSGANVLTF. The CDR3 DNA is TGTGCCAGCAGTTTCAACTCTGGGGCCAACGTCCTGACTTTC.

Ten or more counts support this clone. The chain joins TRBV29-1 to TRBJ2-3; D is undetermined. CDR1 is SQVTM, CDR2 ANQGSEA, per germline. The V gene lost 1 base and the J gene lost 2 bases, with 13 bases spanning the gap. This CDR3 comprises 15 residues. The DNA for the CDR3 is TGCAGCGTTGAAGTAAGGGCAGGCCACACAGATACGCAGTATTTT. Its translation is CSVEVRAGHTDTQYF.

The chain uses TRBV5-1 and TRBJ2-5; TRBD1 agrees at 10 bases. The end of the DNA is better explained by TRBJ2-7, so the J call may be wrong. The CDR3 sequence is 16 residues long. CDR1 SGHRS and CDR2 YFSETQ come from the germline V gene. CDR3 DNA sequence: TGCGCCAGCAGCCGCCTTCCGGGACAGGGGACCTACGAGCAGTACTTC. Translation gives CASSRLPGQGTYEQYF.